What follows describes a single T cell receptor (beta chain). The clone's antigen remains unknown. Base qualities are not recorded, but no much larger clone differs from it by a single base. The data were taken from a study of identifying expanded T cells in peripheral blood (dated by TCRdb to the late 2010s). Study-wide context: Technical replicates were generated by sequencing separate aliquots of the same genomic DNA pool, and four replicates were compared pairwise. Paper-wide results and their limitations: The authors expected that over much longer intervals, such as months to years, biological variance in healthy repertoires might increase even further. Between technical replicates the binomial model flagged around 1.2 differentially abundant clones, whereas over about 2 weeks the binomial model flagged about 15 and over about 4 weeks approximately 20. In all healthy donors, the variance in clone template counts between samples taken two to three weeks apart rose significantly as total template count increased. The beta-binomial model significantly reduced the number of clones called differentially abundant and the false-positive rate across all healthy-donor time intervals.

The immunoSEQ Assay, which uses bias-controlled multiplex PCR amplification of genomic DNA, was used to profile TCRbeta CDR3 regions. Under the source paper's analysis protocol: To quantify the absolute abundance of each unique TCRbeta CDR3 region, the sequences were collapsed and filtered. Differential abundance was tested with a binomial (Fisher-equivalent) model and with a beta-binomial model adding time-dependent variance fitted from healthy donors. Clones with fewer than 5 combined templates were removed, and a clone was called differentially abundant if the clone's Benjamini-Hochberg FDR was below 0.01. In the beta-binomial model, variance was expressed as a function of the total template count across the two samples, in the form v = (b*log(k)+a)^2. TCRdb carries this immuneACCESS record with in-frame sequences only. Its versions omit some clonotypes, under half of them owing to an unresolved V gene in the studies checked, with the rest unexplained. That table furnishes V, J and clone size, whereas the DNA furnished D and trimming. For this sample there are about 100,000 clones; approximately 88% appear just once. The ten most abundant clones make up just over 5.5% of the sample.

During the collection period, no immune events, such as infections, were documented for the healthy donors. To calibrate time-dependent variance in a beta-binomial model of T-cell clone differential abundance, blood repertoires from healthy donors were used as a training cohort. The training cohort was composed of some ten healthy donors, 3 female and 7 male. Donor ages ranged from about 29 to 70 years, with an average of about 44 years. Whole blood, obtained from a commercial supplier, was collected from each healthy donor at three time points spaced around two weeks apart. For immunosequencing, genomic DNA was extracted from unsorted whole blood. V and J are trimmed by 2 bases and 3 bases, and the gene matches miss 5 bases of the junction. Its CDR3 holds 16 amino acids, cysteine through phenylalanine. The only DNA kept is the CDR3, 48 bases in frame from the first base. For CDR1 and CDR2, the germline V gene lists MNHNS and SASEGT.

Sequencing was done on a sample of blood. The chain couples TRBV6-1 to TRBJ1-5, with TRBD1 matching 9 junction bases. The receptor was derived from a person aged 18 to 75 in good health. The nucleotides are TGTGCCAGCAGTGAACAGACAGGGGGTAACAATCAGCCCCAGCATTTT. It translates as CASSEQTGGNNQPQHF.